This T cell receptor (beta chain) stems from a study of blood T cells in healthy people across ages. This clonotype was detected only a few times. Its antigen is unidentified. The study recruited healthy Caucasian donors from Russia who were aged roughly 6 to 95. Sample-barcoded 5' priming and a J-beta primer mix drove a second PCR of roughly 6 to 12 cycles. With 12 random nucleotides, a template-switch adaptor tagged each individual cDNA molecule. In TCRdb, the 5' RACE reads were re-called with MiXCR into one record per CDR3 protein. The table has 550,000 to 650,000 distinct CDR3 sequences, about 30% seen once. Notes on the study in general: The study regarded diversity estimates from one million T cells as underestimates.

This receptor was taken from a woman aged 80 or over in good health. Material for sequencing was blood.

The CDR3 here is CSVAGTLFTEAFF. The CDR3 bases are TGCAGCGTTGCGGGGACCTTATTCACTGAAGCTTTCTTT. The gene calls are TRBV29-1 and TRBJ1-1, with D perhaps TRBD1 (5 bases). The CDR3 is 13 amino acids. Germline V gives CDR1 SQVTM, CDR2 ANQGSEA. Trimming removed 4 bases from V and 4 bases from J, with 13 bases in between.